The source of this TCR beta chain is a study of Ad26.COV2.S vaccination and SARS-CoV-2 variants. As for the study in general: A participant enrolled in the COV1001 Ad26.COV2.S trial arm provided the sample. Doses of Ad26.COV2.S were injected into muscle once or twice, 56 days apart.

The treatment: some 20 received Ad26.COV2.S at low or high dose, single or two shots; 5 received placebo; per-sample allocation not given. Samples were taken on day 63 after the first vaccine or placebo injection. What was given as vaccine was an Ad26 vector encoding Wuhan-strain SARS-CoV-2 spike. Study findings and constraints: It is possible that the TCR breadth and depth analyses underestimated the total T cell responses.

Profiled with immunoSEQ multiplex PCR; TCRdb holds only in-frame clones, not every one. The sample holds 300,000 to 350,000 clones; 88% are singletons and the top ten take around 6.1%. V lost 0 bases and J lost 5, with 10 bases in between. CDR1 SEHNR and CDR2 FQNEAQ come from the germline V gene (reference sequence). This CDR3 contains 14 residues. Note on this clone: Its target is unknown.

The chain joins TRBV7-9 to TRBJ2-5, with a weak D call TRBD2 (5 bases). The clonotype was recovered from a person aged 18-65 years who received the Ad26.COV2.S COVID-19 vaccine or a placebo. The source was peripheral blood, collected in a trial of Ad26.COV2.S vaccine versus placebo. The CDR3 DNA reads as TGTGCCAGCAGCTTAGCCGGGGAGTGGGAGACCCAGTACTTC. Translation gives CASSLAGEWETQYF.